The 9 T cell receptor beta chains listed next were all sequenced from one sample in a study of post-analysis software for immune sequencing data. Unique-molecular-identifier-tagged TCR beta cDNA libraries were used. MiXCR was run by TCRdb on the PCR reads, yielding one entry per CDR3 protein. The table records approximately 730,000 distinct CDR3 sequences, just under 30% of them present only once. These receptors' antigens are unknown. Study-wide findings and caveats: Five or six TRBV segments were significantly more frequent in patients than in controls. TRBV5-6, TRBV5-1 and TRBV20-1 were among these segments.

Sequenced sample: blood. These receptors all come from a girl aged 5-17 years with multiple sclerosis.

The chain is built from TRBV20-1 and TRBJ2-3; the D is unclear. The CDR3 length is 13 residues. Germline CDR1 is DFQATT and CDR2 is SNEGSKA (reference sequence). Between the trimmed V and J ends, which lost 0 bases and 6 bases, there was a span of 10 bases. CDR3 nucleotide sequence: TGCAGTGCTAGAGATGTCTTAGTGGATACGCAGTATTTT. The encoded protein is CSARDVLVDTQYF.

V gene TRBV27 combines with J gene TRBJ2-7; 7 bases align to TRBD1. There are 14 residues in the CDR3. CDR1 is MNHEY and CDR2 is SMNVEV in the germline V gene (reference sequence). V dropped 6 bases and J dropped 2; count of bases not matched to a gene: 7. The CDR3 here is CASRLGQPTYEQYF. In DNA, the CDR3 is TGTGCCAGCAGACTGGGACAGCCAACCTACGAGCAGTACTTC.

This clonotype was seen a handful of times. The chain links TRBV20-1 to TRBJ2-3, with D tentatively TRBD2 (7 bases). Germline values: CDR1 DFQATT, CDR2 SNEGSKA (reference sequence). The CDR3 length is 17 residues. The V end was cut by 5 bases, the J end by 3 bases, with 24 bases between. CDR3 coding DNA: TGCAGTGCTCCGCGGACCGGGGGGCGAGAGATTACAGATACGCAGTATTTT. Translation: CSAPRTGGREITDTQYF.

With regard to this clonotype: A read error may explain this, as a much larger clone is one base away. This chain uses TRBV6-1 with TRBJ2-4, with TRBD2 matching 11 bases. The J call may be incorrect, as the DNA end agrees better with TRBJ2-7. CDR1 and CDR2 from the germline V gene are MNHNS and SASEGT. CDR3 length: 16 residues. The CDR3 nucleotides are TGTGCCAGCAGGGATAGCGGGAGGGGTATCTCCTACGAGCAGTACTTC. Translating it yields CASRDSGRGISYEQYF.

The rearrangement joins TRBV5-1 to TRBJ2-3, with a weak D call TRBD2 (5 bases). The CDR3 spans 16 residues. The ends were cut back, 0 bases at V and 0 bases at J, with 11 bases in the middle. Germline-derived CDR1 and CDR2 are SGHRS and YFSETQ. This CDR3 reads CASSLAPSLSTDTQYF. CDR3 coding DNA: TGCGCCAGCAGCTTGGCCCCTAGCCTTAGCACAGATACGCAGTATTTT.

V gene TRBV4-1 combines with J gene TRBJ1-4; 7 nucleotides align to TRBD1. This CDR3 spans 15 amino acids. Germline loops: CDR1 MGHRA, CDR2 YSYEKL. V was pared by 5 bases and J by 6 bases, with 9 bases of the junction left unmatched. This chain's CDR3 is CASSLTAGGDEKLFF. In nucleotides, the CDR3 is TGCGCCAGCAGCTTAACCGCAGGGGGTGATGAAAAACTGTTTTTT.

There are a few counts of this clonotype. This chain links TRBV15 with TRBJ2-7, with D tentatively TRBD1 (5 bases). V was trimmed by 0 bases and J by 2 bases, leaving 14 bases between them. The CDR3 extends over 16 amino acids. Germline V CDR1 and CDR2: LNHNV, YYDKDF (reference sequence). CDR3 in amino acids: CATSRDRGAMAYEQYF. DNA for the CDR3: TGTGCCACCAGCAGAGATAGGGGCGCGATGGCCTACGAGCAGTACTTC.

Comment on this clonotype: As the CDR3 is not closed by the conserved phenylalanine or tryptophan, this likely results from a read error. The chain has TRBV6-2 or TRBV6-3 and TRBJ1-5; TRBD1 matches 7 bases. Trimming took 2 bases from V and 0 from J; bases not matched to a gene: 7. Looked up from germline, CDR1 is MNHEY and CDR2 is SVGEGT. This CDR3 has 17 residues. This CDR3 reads CASSYLGTAYSNQPQHV. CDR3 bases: TGTGCCAGCAGTTACCTAGGGACAGCTTATAGCAATCAGCCCCAGCATGTT.

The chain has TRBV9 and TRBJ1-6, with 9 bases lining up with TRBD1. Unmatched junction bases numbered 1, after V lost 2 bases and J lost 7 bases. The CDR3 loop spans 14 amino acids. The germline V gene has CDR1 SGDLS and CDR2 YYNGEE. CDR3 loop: CASSVGTGNSPLHF. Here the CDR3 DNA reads TGTGCCAGCAGCGTGGGGACAGGGAATTCACCCCTCCACTTT.